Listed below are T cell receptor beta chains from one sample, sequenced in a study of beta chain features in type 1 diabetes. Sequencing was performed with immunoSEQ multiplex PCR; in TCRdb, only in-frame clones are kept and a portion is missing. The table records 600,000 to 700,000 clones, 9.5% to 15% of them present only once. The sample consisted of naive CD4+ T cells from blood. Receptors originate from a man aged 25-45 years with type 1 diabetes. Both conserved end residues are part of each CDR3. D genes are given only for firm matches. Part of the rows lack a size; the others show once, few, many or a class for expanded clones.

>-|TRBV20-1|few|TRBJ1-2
CSARANGYTF
TGCAGTGCTAGGGCAAATGGCTACACCTTC
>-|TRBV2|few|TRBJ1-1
CASSAGLTEAFF
TGTGCCAGCAGTGCAGGGCTCACTGAAGCTTTCTTT
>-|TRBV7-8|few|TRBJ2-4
CASTRDPTKNIQYF
TGTGCCAGCACCCGGGACCCGACAAAAAACATTCAGTACTTC
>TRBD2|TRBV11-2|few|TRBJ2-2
CASSLGLAENTGELFF
TGTGCCAGCAGCTTAGGACTAGCGGAGAACACCGGGGAGCTGTTTTTT
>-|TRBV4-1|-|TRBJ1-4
CASSQNGGEKLFF
TGCGCCAGCAGCCAAAACGGGGGTGAAAAACTGTTTTTT
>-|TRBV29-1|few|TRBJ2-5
CSAAQTSWETQYF
TGCAGCGCAGCGCAGACCTCATGGGAGACCCAGTACTTC
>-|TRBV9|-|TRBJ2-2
CASSVDAGELFF
TGTGCCAGCAGCGTAGATGCCGGGGAGCTGTTTTTT
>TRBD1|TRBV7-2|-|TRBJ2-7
CASSSTGPEQYF
TGTGCCAGCAGCTCGACAGGGCCAGAGCAGTACTTC
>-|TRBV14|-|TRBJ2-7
CASSRWGGGGYEQYF
TGTGCCAGCAGCCGCTGGGGAGGGGGCGGCTACGAGCAGTACTTC
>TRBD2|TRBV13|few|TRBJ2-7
CASSPRLAGGVSYEQYF
TGTGCCAGCAGCCCGCGACTAGCGGGGGGTGTCTCCTACGAGCAGTACTTC
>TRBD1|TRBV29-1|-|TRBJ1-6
CSVRTGQDSPLHF
TGCAGCGTTAGGACAGGGCAGGATTCACCCCTCCACTTT
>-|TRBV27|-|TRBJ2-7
CASSGPGPPVYEQYF
TGTGCCAGCAGTGGTCCCGGGCCTCCAGTCTACGAGCAGTACTTC
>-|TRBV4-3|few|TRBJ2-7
CASSQDAAALYEQYF
TGCGCCAGCAGCCAAGATGCCGCAGCGCTCTACGAGCAGTACTTC
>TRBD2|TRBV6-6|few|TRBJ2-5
CAAGSGVIQETQYF
TGTGCCGCGGGGAGCGGGGTGATTCAAGAGACCCAGTACTTC
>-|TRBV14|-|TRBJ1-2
CASSRGRSTANYGYTF
TGTGCCAGCAGCCGCGGACGGAGTACTGCTAACTATGGCTACACCTTC
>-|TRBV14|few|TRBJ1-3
CASSQMASNTIYF
TGTGCCAGCAGCCAAATGGCTTCTAACACCATATATTTT
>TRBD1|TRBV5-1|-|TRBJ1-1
CASSSGGHTEAFF
TGCGCCAGCAGTTCAGGGGGGCACACTGAAGCTTTCTTT
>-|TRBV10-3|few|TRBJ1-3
CAIARTGNTIYF
TGTGCCATTGCCAGGACTGGAAACACCATATATTTT
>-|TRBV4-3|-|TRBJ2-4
CASSQSYTAKNIQYF
TGCGCCAGCAGCCAATCTTATACAGCCAAAAACATTCAGTACTTC
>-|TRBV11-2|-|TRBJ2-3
CASSTGGAFTDTQYF
TGTGCCAGCAGCACAGGGGGGGCGTTCACAGATACGCAGTATTTT
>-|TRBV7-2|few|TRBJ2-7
CASSLAGSSYEQYF
TGTGCCAGCAGCTTAGCAGGGAGCTCCTACGAGCAGTACTTC
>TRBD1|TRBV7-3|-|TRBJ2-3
CASSPDRDTDTQYF
TGTGCCAGCAGCCCTGACAGGGACACAGATACGCAGTATTTT
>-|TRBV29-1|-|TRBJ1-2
CSVDRAGPSGGYTF
TGCAGCGTTGATAGGGCCGGGCCCAGCGGTGGCTACACCTTC
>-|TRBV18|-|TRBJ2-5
CASSRTEPQQETQYF
TGTGCCAGCTCACGGACAGAGCCCCAGCAAGAGACCCAGTACTTC
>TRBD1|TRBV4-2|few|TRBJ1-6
CASSQDRGTGDSPLHF
TGTGCCAGCAGCCAAGATCGGGGGACAGGGGATTCACCCCTCCACTTT
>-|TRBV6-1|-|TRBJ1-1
CASNRQLNTEAFF
TGTGCCAGCAACCGACAGTTGAACACTGAAGCTTTCTTT
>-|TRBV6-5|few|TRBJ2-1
CASSRKHSYNEQFF
TGTGCCAGCAGTCGCAAACACTCCTACAATGAGCAGTTCTTC
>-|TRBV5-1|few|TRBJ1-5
CASRDGTHSNQPQHF
TGCGCCAGCAGGGACGGGACTCATAGCAATCAGCCCCAGCATTTT
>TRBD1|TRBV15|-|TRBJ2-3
CATSKSQGADTQYF
TGTGCCACCAGTAAATCTCAGGGGGCAGATACGCAGTATTTT
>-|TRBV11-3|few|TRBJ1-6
CASSFSAGRPLHF
TGTGCCAGCAGCTTTTCCGCGGGGCGGCCCCTCCACTTT
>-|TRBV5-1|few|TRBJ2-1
CASSLGGYNEQFF
TGCGCCAGCAGCTTGGGGGGATACAATGAGCAGTTCTTC
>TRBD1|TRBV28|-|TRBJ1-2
CASSAMGQGLAYGYTF
TGTGCCAGCAGTGCGATGGGACAGGGATTGGCCTATGGCTACACCTTC
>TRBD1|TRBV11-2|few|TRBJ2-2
CASTNRGGELFF
TGTGCCAGCACCAACAGGGGCGGGGAGCTGTTTTTT
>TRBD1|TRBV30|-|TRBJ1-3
CASPTGSDGNTIYF
TGTGCCAGCCCGACAGGGTCTGACGGAAACACCATATATTTT
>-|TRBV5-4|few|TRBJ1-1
CASSSRLGTEAFF
TGTGCCAGCAGCTCCAGGCTGGGCACTGAAGCTTTCTTT
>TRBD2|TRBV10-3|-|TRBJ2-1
CAISEPQGLAGDNNEQFF
TGTGCCATCAGTGAGCCTCAGGGACTAGCGGGAGATAACAATGAGCAGTTCTTC
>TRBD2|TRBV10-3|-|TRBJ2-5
CAITPVGTIKETQYF
TGTGCCATCACCCCCGTTGGGACTATCAAAGAGACCCAGTACTTC
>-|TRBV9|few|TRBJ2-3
CASSVEGGTQYF
TGTGCCAGCAGCGTAGAGGGGGGCACGCAGTATTTT
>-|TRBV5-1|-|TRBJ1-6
CASSLGEGSSPLHF
TGCGCCAGCAGCTTGGGTGAGGGGAGCTCACCCCTCCACTTT
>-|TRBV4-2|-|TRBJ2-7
CASSQEGVTEQYF
TGTGCCAGCAGCCAAGAAGGTGTGACGGAGCAGTACTTC
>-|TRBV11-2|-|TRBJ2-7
CASSLSRYEQYF
TGTGCCAGCAGCTTAAGTCGATACGAGCAGTACTTC
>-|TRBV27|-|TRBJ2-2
CASSLNLQGTGELFF
TGTGCCAGCAGTTTAAACCTCCAAGGGACCGGGGAGCTGTTTTTT
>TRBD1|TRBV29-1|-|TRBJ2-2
CSVAPGQDTGELFF
TGCAGCGTTGCCCCGGGACAGGACACCGGGGAGCTGTTTTTT
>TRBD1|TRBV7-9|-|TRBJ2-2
CASKEPTGGFGELFF
TGTGCCAGCAAAGAACCGACAGGGGGCTTCGGGGAGCTGTTTTTT
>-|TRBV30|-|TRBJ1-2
CAWSRDTYGYTF
TGTGCCTGGAGTCGAGACACCTATGGCTACACCTTC
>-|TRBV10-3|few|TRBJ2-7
CASRRDPDSYEQYF
TGTGCCAGCAGAAGAGATCCCGACTCCTACGAGCAGTACTTC
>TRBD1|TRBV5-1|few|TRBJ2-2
CASSSKTNRGTGELFF
TGCGCCAGCAGCTCGAAGACGAACAGGGGTACCGGGGAGCTGTTTTTT
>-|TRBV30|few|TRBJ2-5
CACWRDSNQETQYF
TGTGCCTGCTGGCGGGACAGCAACCAAGAGACCCAGTACTTC
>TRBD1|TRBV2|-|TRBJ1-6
CASSPRTGENSPLHF
TGTGCCAGCAGCCCCCGGACAGGGGAAAATTCACCCCTCCACTTT
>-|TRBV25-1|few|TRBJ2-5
CASSDIMGPLETQYF
TGTGCCAGCAGTGACATAATGGGACCGTTGGAGACCCAGTACTTC
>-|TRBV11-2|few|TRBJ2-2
CASSQGTGELFF
TGTGCCAGCAGCCAGGGGACCGGGGAGCTGTTTTTT
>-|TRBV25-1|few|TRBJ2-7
CASEGTYEQYF
TGTGCCAGCGAAGGGACCTACGAGCAGTACTTC
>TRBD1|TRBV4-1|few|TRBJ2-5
CASRPGQAFQETQYF
TGCGCCAGCCGCCCGGGACAGGCGTTCCAAGAGACCCAGTACTTC
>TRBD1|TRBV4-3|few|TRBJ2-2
CASSQSGTGGSGELFF
TGCGCCAGCAGCCAGTCCGGGACAGGGGGCTCCGGGGAGCTGTTTTTT
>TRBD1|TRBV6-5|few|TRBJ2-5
CASSQTGTGQETQYF
TGTGCCAGCAGCCAAACAGGGACAGGCCAAGAGACCCAGTACTTC
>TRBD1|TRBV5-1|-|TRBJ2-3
CASSVDRVPDTQYF
TGCGCCAGCAGCGTTGACAGGGTCCCAGATACGCAGTATTTT
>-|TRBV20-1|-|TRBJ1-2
CSLTGLDGYTF
TGCAGTTTAACGGGGCTCGACGGCTACACCTTC